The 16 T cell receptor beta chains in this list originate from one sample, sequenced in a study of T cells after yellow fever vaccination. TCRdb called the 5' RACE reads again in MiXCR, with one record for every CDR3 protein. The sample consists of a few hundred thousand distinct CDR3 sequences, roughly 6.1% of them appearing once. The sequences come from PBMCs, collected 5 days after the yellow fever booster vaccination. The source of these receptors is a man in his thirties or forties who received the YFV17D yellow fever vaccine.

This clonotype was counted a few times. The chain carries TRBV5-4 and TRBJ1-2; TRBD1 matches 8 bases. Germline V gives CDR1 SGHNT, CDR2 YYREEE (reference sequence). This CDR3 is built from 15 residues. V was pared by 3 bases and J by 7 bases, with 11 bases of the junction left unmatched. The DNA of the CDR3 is TGTGCCAGCAGCTCACTGACAGGGGAGTTCTCTGGCTACACCTTC. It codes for CASSSLTGEFSGYTF.

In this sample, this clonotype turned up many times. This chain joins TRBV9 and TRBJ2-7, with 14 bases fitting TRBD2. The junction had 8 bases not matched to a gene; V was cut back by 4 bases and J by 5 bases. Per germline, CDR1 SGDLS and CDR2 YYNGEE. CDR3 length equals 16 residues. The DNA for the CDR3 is TGTGCCAGCAGCCCCCAGACTAGCGGGAGGGGCCACGAGCAGTACTTC. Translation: CASSPQTSGRGHEQYF.

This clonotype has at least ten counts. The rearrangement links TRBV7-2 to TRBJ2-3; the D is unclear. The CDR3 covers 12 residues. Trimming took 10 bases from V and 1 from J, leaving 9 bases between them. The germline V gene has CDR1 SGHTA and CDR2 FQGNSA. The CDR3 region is CATGMGTDTQYF. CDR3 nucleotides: TGTGCCACCGGCATGGGCACAGATACGCAGTATTTT.

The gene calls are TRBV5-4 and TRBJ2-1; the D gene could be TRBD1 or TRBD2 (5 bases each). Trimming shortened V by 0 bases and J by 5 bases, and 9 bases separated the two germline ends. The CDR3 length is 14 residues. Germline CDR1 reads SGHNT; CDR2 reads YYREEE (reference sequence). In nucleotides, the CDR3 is TGTGCCAGCAGCTTGGCGGGACCCCACAATGAGCAGTTCTTC. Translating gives CASSLAGPHNEQFF. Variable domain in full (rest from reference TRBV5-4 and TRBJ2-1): ETGVTQSPTHLIKTRGQQVTLRCSSQSGHNTVSWYQQALGQGPQFIFQYYREEENGRGNFPPRFSGLQFPNYSSELNVNALELDDSALYLCASSLAGPHNEQFFGPGTRLTVL.

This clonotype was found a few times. The CDR3 loop reads CASRPGLAAVYEQYF. The DNA for the CDR3 is TGTGCCAGCAGGCCGGGACTAGCGGCCGTCTACGAGCAGTACTTC. This chain connects TRBV7-2 to TRBJ2-7; 11 nucleotides match TRBD2. V lost 6 bases, J lost 3 bases, and 7 bases stayed unmatched. This CDR3 has 15 amino acids. The germline V gene encodes CDR1 SGHTA and CDR2 FQGNSA.

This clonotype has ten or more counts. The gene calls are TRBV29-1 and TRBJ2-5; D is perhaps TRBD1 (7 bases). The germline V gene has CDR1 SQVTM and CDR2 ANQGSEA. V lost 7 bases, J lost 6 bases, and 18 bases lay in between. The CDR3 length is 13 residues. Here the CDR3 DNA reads TGCAGCGGGGGGGTAGCAGGGGGAAAGACCCAGTACTTC. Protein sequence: CSGGVAGGKTQYF.

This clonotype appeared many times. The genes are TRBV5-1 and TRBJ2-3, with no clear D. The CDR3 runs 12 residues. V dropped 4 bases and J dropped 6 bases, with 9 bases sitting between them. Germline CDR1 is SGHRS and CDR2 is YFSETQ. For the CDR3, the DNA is TGCGCCAGCAGCCCTGAGTCCGATACGCAGTATTTT. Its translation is CASSPESDTQYF.

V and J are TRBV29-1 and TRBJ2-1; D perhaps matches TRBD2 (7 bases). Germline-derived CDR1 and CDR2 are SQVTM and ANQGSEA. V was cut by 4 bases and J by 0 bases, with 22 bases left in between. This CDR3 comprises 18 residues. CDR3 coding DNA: TGCAGCGTTGCTGGTAAGGCGGGGGCTCCGAGCTCCTACAATGAGCAGTTCTTC. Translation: CSVAGKAGAPSSYNEQFF.

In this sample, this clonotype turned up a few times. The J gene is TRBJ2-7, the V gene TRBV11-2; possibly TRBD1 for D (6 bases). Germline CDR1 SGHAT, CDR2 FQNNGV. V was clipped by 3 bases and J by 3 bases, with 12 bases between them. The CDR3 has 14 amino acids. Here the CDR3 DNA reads TGTGCCAGCAGCTTTCCGGGACAACTCTACGAGCAGTACTTC. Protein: CASSFPGQLYEQYF.

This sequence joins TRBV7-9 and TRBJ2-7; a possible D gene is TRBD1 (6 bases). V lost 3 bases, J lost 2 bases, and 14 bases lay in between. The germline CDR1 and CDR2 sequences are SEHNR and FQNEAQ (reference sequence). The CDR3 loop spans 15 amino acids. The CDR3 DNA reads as TGTGCCAGCAGCTTGGGCAGGGGATATACCTACGAGCAGTACTTC. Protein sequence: CASSLGRGYTYEQYF.

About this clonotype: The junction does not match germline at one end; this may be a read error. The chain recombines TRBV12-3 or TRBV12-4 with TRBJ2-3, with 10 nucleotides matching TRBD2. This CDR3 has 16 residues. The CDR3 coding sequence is TGTGCCAGCAGTCGGACTAGCGGTACTAGCACAGATACGCCGTATTTT. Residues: CASSRTSGTSTDTPYF.

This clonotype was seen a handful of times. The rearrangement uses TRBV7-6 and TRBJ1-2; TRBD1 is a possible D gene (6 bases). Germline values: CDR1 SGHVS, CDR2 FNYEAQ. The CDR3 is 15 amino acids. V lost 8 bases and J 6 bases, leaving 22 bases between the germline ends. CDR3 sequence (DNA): TGTGCCAGCCCAGCTAATGGTCCAGGGGATAATGGCTACACCTTC. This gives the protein CASPANGPGDNGYTF.

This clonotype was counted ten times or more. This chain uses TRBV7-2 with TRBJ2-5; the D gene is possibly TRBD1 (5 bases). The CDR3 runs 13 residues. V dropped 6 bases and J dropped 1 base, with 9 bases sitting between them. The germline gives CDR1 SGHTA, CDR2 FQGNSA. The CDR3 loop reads CASSRGIQETQYF. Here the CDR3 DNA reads TGTGCCAGCAGTAGGGGTATCCAAGAGACCCAGTACTTC.

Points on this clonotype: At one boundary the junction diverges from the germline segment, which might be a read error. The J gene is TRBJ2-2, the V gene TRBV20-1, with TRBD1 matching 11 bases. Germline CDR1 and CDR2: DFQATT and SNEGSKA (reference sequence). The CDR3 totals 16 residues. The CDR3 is CCARTGGRTNTGELFF. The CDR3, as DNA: TGCTGTGCTAGGACAGGGGGCCGTACGAACACCGGGGAGCTGTTTTTT.

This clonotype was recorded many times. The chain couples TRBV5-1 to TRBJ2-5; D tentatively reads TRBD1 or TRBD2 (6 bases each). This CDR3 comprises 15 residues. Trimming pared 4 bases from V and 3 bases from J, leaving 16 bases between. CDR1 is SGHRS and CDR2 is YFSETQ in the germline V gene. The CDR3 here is CASSGQQGGKETQYF. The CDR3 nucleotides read TGCGCCAGCAGCGGACAGCAAGGGGGGAAAGAGACCCAGTACTTC.

Here the CDR3 DNA reads TGCAGTGCTAATTCTAGAGCAGATACGCAGTATTTT. Protein product: CSANSRADTQYF. V is TRBV20-1 and J is TRBJ2-3; no definite D call. The CDR3 runs 12 residues. Trimming cost V 4 bases and J 4 bases, with 9 bases left between them. Germline V gene data show CDR1 as DFQATT and CDR2 as SNEGSKA (reference sequence).